What follows is one T cell receptor beta chain and its context. No antigen is known for it. This CDR3 has 15 amino acids. Germline CDR1 is MNHEY and CDR2 is SVGAGI. The V segment lost 0 bases and the J segment 3 bases; nucleotides outside the gene matches: 3. This sample is drawn from a study of cytomegalovirus exposure and HLA in healthy donors. Study summary: About 80 million unique TCR sequences came from HLA-typed donors in an early release. Findings of the study overall: 16,951 TCR beta sequences were associated with HLA alleles at 0.05 false discovery rate in a later analysis. There were approximately 150 TCR beta chains listed as cytomegalovirus-associated.

PCR was performed using 60 Vbeta and 13 Jbeta primers. Per the original methods: Per a later analysis, the number of unique TCR beta chains was approximately 80 million, of which 8.5 million to 11 million were shared. This table comes from immunoSEQ multiplex PCR, and its TCRdb copy is limited to in-frame clones, with some not included. D and trimming come from the DNA, and the V and J calls and clone size come from that table. Of 170,000 or so clones listed, 80% to 85% are singletons. Sequenced: PBMCs. The rearrangement joins TRBV6-5 to TRBJ2-7; 9 bases agree with TRBD2. The TCR originated in a man aged 50 or older in good health and CMV-seronegative. The CDR3 coding sequence is TGTGCCAGCAGTTACTCGAGCGGGGGGTTCTACGAGCAGTACTTC. This codes for CASSYSSGGFYEQYF.